A single sample gave rise to the 28 T cell receptor beta chains below, sequenced in a study of T cells expressing NK-cell markers. TCRdb reworked the 5' RACE reads into one entry per CDR3 protein, no DNA. This table lists around 260,000 distinct CDR3 sequences. Material for sequencing was blood T cells: a sorted CD56 or NKG2C T cell subset, CD4+ or CD8+ T cells, or bulk PBMC T cells (not recorded which). These receptors were obtained from a woman between 18 and 75 years old in good health.

The J gene is TRBJ2-2, the V gene TRBV15; lacking DNA, the TRBD1 call made by TCRdb goes unchecked. Germline CDR1 and CDR2: LNHNV and YYDKDF (reference sequence). The CDR3 has 15 amino acids. The CDR3 sequence is CATSSGTLLAGELFF.

This chain connects TRBV28 to TRBJ2-7; TCRdb reports TRBD2, a call that lacks DNA to check it against. The CDR3 consists of 15 residues. Germline V lookup: CDR1 MDHEN, CDR2 SYDVKM. CDR3 amino acids: CASSPPGLAGGGQYF.

The CDR3 here is CASSRQVSLENTIYF. The rearrangement uses TRBV4-2 and TRBJ1-3; the D call from TCRdb, TRBD1, cannot be confirmed without DNA. Germline assignment: CDR1 LGHNA and CDR2 YNFKEQ. This CDR3 region has 15 residues.

The chain couples TRBV11-2 to TRBJ2-5; as DNA is missing, the TRBD2 call by TCRdb cannot be tested. The length of the CDR3 is 18 residues. CDR1 is SGHAT, CDR2 FQNNGV, per germline. CDR3 amino acids: CASSLPEPGLVSGETQYF.

V usage is TRBV4-1 and J usage is TRBJ1-1; TCRdb's assignment of TRBD1 cannot be checked, as there is no DNA. The CDR3 is made up of 15 amino acids. Germline CDR1 MGHRA, CDR2 YSYEKL. The CDR3 here is CASSLPTGGRTEAFF.

The chain joins TRBV6-5 to TRBJ1-6; no DNA is available, so the TRBD1 call from TCRdb remains unchecked. This CDR3 spans 17 amino acids. Germline CDR1 and CDR2: MNHEY and SVGAGI. This CDR3 is CASSYGPASGTDSPLHF.

The chain combines TRBV25-1 with TRBJ1-2. Germline V lookup: CDR1 MGHDK, CDR2 SYGVNS. The CDR3 totals 15 residues. This CDR3 is CASSEGKSLAFGYTF.

CDR3: CASRPGTSDEQFF. V usage is TRBV12-3 or TRBV12-4 and J usage is TRBJ2-1; TCRdb designates TRBD2, a call that cannot be tested without DNA. This CDR3 is built from 13 residues.

The chain recombines TRBV29-1 with TRBJ2-7; TCRdb's D call, TRBD1, is unchecked because there is no DNA. This CDR3 spans 12 amino acids. Germline V gene lookup returns CDR1 SQVTM and CDR2 ANQGSEA. CDR3 residues: CSVGQGTYEQYF.

The chain is built from TRBV7-9 and TRBJ2-1; TCRdb returns TRBD2, unconfirmable since there is no DNA. There are 15 residues in the CDR3. Looked up from germline, CDR1 is SEHNR and CDR2 is FQNEAQ (reference sequence). CDR3 amino acids: CASSAGTSEYNEQFF.

The gene calls are TRBV7-2 and TRBJ1-1. The germline V gene encodes CDR1 SGHTA and CDR2 FQGNSA. This CDR3 has 12 residues. CDR3 sequence reads: CASSLRGPEAFF.

The chain carries TRBV25-1 and TRBJ2-2; lacking DNA, the TRBD1 call made by TCRdb goes unchecked. The CDR3 contains 14 residues. In germline, CDR1 is MGHDK, CDR2 SYGVNS. The CDR3 region is CASRMTGRGGELFF.

The chain has TRBV12-3 or TRBV12-4 and TRBJ1-4. The CDR3 is 17 amino acids. CDR3 in amino acids: CASSLIGSPATNEKLFF.

This chain links TRBV10-2 with TRBJ2-1; the TCRdb call, TRBD2, lacks DNA for checking. Germline CDR1 reads WSHSY; CDR2 reads SAAADI. This CDR3 is 16 amino acids long. CDR3 loop: CASSFGTSGGTDEQFF.

The chain has TRBV20-1 and TRBJ1-1; TCRdb outputs TRBD1, but without DNA this stays unchecked. The CDR3 is made up of 14 amino acids. CDR1 is DFQATT, CDR2 SNEGSKA, per germline (reference sequence). CDR3 amino acids: CSAPTGGGNTEAFF.

CDR3 in amino acids: CASGQSGVPQETQYF. The chain is built from TRBV2 and TRBJ2-5; TCRdb returns TRBD1, unconfirmable since there is no DNA. Germline CDR1 is SNHLY and CDR2 is FYNNEI. The CDR3 totals 15 residues.

V gene TRBV5-1 combines with J gene TRBJ2-5; TCRdb designates TRBD2, a call that cannot be tested without DNA. Germline values: CDR1 SGHRS, CDR2 YFSETQ. The CDR3 is 15 amino acids. CDR3 sequence reads: CASSPQAGGGKTQYF.

J is TRBJ1-2 and V is TRBV7-9; the TRBD1 assignment by TCRdb is unverifiable without DNA. The V gene's germline CDR1 is SEHNR and CDR2 FQNEAQ (reference sequence). The CDR3 is 15 amino acids. CDR3 amino acids: CASSLAGQDNYGYTF.

V is TRBV20-1 and J is TRBJ2-3; TCRdb gives TRBD2 as the D gene, but with no DNA this cannot be confirmed. CDR3 length: 16 residues. Germline-derived CDR1 and CDR2 are DFQATT and SNEGSKA (reference sequence). CDR3 loop: CSAKGAGGTSTDTQYF.

V gene TRBV20-1 combines with J gene TRBJ1-4. Germline assignment: CDR1 DFQATT and CDR2 SNEGSKA (reference sequence). The CDR3 runs to 12 residues. This CDR3 reads CSASDGREKLFF.

The chain recombines TRBV28 with TRBJ2-3; TCRdb picks TRBD1, but there is no DNA to check that call. Germline-derived CDR1 and CDR2 are MDHEN and SYDVKM. The CDR3 extends over 14 amino acids. The CDR3 protein is CASSKIRGADTQYF.

The chain couples TRBV6-5 to TRBJ2-1; with no DNA, the TCRdb D assignment of TRBD2 cannot be verified. The CDR3 sequence is 18 residues long. CDR1 is MNHEY, CDR2 SVGAGI, per germline. CDR3 protein: CASSFRYTGTSGRNEQFF.

The genes are TRBV2 and TRBJ2-7; the TRBD1 assignment by TCRdb is unverifiable without DNA. The germline CDR1 and CDR2 sequences are SNHLY and FYNNEI. The CDR3 has 12 amino acids. This chain's CDR3 is CASSTTGNEQYF. Filled out from reference TRBV2 and TRBJ2-7, the complete variable domain reads EPEVTQTPSHQVTQMGQEVILRCVPISNHLYFYWYRQILGQKVEFLVSFYNNEISEKSEIFDDQFSVERPDGSNFTLKIRSTKLEDSAMYFCASSTTGNEQYFGPGTRLTVT.

CDR3: CSARRGGSSYNEQFF. The chain combines TRBV20-1 with TRBJ2-1; the D call from TCRdb, TRBD2, cannot be confirmed without DNA. CDR3 length: 15 residues. From germline, CDR1 is DFQATT and CDR2 SNEGSKA (reference sequence).

The chain links TRBV28 to TRBJ1-1; TCRdb indicates TRBD1, and absent DNA this call remains unverified. CDR3 length equals 14 residues. Germline-derived CDR1 and CDR2 are MDHEN and SYDVKM. The CDR3 sequence: CASRPGTGRAEAFF.

V is TRBV10-3 and J is TRBJ2-1; the D gene TCRdb calls, TRBD2, cannot be checked with no DNA. Germline V CDR1 and CDR2: ENHRY, SYGVKD. This CDR3 comprises 16 residues. The CDR3: CAISEGLAATYNEQFF.

The CDR3 loop reads CASSYSTRVEAFF. This chain joins TRBV6-5 and TRBJ1-1; there is no DNA to check the TCRdb D call of TRBD1. CDR3 length: 13 amino acids. CDR1 is MNHEY, CDR2 SVGAGI, per germline.

The chain links TRBV28 to TRBJ2-1. From germline, CDR1 is MDHEN and CDR2 SYDVKM. This CDR3 is 17 amino acids long. CDR3 in amino acids: CASSSGWVLVGSNEQFF.